This T cell receptor (beta chain) is drawn from a study of cytomegalovirus exposure and HLA in healthy donors. The PCR made use of 60 Vbeta and 13 Jbeta primers. Sequenced by immunoSEQ multiplex PCR; TCRdb stores in-frame clones only, minus some. The sample's table shows some 75,000 clones. Study results and caveats: Later analysis suggested most CMV-associated TCR beta chains were HLA-restricted. Cytomegalovirus-associated status was assigned to about 170 TCR beta chains. 16,951 TCR beta sequences were associated with HLA alleles at 0.05 false discovery rate in a later analysis. In a later analysis, parvovirus B19, influenza, CMV and Epstein-Barr virus appeared linked to several top co-occurrence clusters.

Worth noting for this clone: Its target is not known.

Germline CDR1 is MNHEY and CDR2 is SVGAGI. The junction had 10 bases not matched to a gene; V was cut back by 2 bases and J by 9 bases. There are 16 residues in the CDR3. The rearrangement uses TRBV6-5 and TRBJ1-6; 7 bases line up with TRBD1. The receptor was isolated from a female donor in good health and CMV-seropositive. What was sequenced was PBMCs. The CDR3 sequence: CASSYDRAPMGSPLHF. Written as DNA, the CDR3 is TGTGCCAGCAGTTACGACAGGGCCCCTATGGGTTCACCCCTCCACTTT.